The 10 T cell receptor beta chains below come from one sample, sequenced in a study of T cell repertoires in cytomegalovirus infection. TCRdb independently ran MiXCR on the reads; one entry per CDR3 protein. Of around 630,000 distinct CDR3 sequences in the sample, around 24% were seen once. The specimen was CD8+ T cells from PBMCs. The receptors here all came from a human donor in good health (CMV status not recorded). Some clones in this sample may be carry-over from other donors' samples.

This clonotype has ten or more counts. The CDR3 region is CASSLDSTETQYF. The CDR3 nucleotides read TGTGCCAGCAGCTTAGATTCCACAGAGACCCAGTACTTC. The V and J genes are TRBV7-9 and TRBJ2-5; no firm D call. V was cut by 1 base and J by 4 bases, with 7 bases left in between. Germline loops: CDR1 SEHNR, CDR2 FQNEAQ (reference sequence). The CDR3 is 13 amino acids.

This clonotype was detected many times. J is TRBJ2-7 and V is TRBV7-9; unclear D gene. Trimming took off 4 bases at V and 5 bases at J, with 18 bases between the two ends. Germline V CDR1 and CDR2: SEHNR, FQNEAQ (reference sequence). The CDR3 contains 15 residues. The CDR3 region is CASSSFDRDPHEQYF. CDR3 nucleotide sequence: TGTGCCAGCAGCTCGTTCGATAGGGATCCACACGAGCAGTACTTC.

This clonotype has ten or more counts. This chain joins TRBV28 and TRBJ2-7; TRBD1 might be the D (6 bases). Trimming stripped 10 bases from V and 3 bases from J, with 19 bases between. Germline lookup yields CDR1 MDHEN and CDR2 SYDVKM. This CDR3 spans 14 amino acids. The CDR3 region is CATLNRGQNYEQYV. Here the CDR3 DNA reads TGTGCCACCCTAAACCGGGGACAAAACTACGAGCAGTACGTC.

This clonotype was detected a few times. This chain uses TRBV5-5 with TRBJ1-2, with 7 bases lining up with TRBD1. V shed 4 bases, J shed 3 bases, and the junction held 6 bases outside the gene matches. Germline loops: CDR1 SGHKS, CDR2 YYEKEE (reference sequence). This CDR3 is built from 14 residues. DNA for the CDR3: TGTGCCAGCAGCCCATACACAGGGGACTATGGCTACACCTTC. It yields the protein CASSPYTGDYGYTF.

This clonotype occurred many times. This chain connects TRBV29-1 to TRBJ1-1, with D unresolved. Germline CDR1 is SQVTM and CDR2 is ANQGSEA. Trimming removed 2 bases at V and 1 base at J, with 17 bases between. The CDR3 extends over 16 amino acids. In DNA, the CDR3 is TGCAGCGTTGAACCGGTGAGACCGGTCAAGAACACTGAAGCTTTCTTT. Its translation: CSVEPVRPVKNTEAFF.

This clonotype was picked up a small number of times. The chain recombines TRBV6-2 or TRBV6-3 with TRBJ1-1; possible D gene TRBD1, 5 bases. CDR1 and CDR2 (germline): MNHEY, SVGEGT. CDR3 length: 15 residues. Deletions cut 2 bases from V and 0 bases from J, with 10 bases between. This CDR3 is CASSYIPGLNTEAFF. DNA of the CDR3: TGTGCCAGCAGTTACATTCCAGGGTTGAACACTGAAGCTTTCTTT.

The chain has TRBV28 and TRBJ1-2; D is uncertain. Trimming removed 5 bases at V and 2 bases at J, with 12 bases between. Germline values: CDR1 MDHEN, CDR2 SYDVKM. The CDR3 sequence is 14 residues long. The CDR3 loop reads CASSQIQRNYGYTF. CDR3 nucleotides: TGTGCCAGCAGTCAAATACAGCGAAACTATGGCTACACCTTC.

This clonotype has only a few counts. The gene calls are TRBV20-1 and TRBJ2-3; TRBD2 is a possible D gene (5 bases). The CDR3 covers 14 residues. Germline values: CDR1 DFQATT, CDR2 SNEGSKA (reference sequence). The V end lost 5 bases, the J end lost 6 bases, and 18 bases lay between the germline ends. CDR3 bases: TGCAGTGCTCGAACTAGTAGGCCCGCCGATACGCAGTATTTT. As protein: CSARTSRPADTQYF.

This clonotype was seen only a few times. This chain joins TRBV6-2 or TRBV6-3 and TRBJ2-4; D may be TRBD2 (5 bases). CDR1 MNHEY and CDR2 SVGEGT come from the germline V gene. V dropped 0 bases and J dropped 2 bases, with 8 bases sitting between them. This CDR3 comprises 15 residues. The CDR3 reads CASSYSRGPKNIQYF. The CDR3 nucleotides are TGTGCCAGCAGTTACTCGAGAGGGCCCAAAAACATTCAGTACTTC.

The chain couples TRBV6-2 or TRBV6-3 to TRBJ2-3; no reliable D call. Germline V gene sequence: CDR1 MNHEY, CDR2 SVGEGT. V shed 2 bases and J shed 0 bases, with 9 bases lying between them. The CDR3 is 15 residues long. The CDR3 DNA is TGTGCCAGCAGTTACAGGTTCGTTAGCACAGATACGCAGTATTTT. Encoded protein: CASSYRFVSTDTQYF.